Listed here is a single TCR beta chain. TCR alpha and TCR beta cDNA libraries with sample barcodes and UMIs came from 5'RACE using constant-segment primers. TCRdb reprocessed the 5' RACE reads via MiXCR and lists one record per CDR3 protein. This table holds fewer than 600,000 distinct CDR3 sequences, about 20% found once. The data are from a study of T-cell memory formation after mild COVID-19. This CDR3 has 15 amino acids. Germline CDR1 reads SGHRS; CDR2 reads YFSETQ. V was shortened by 3 bases and J by 4 bases, with 16 bases between the two germline ends. The sample comprised PBMCs or a T cell subset sorted from them (not recorded which). J is TRBJ2-5 and V is TRBV5-1; D not resolved. The sequence was obtained from an adult woman who had mild COVID-19 (a few samples of this study predate the infection). Cell type and time point are not known. The CDR3 DNA reads as TGCGCCAGCAGCTCAAACCCTGCAGGTCCAGAGACCCAGTACTTC. This sequence encodes CASSSNPAGPETQYF. The full variable domain, with the rest looked up from reference TRBV5-1 and TRBJ2-5, is KAGVTQTPRYLIKTRGQQVTLSCSPISGHRSVSWYQQTPGQGLQFLFEYFSETQRNKGNFPGRFSGRQFSNSRSEMNVSTLELGDSALYLCASSSNPAGPETQYFGPGTRLLVL.